The 32 T cell receptor beta chains presented below share a single source sample, sequenced in a study of shared clonotypes between healthy human individuals. Clones were read by immunoSEQ multiplex PCR, and TCRdb kept only the in-frame ones, dropping some. This sample has roughly 2.2 million clones, with around 93% found just once. Sequenced sample: naive CD4+ T cells from PBMCs. Subset denoted: CD45RA+ positively selected. The source is a young man in good health. Some clones in this sample may be carry-over from other donors' samples.

The chain has TRBV4-3 and TRBJ1-4, with D unresolved. The germline CDR1 and CDR2 sequences are LGHNA and YSLEER. This CDR3 comprises 16 residues. Trimming took off 0 bases at V and 7 bases at J, with 15 bases between the two ends. The CDR3 coding sequence is TGCGCCAGCAGCCAAGAGGTAGGAGGGAGAGGTGAAAAACTGTTTTTT. Translated, it gives CASSQEVGGRGEKLFF.

The chain is built from TRBV5-4 and TRBJ2-1, with 11 positions matching TRBD2. The CDR3 runs to 16 residues. V lost 2 bases, J lost 3 bases, and 4 bases stayed unmatched. Germline V CDR1 and CDR2: SGHNT, YYREEE (reference sequence). CDR3 coding DNA: TGTGCCAGCAGCTTATACGGGACTAGCGGCTACAATGAGCAGTTCTTC. Encoded protein: CASSLYGTSGYNEQFF.

This chain links TRBV28 with TRBJ2-6, with TRBD1 matching 8 bases. This CDR3 spans 17 amino acids. Germline V gene sequence: CDR1 MDHEN, CDR2 SYDVKM. After removal of 2 bases from V and 3 bases from J, the junction contained 6 bases not matched to a gene. The CDR3: CASSLGQGADGANVLTF. DNA for the CDR3: TGTGCCAGCAGTTTAGGGCAGGGGGCCGATGGGGCCAACGTCCTGACTTTC.

The rearrangement links TRBV28 to TRBJ1-4, with D maybe TRBD1 (6 bases). Between the trimmed V and J ends, which lost 5 bases and 0 bases, there was a span of 10 bases. Germline CDR1 is MDHEN and CDR2 is SYDVKM. CDR3 size: 15 residues. This chain's CDR3 is CASSGRGATNEKLFF. CDR3 sequence (DNA): TGTGCCAGCAGTGGGAGGGGGGCAACTAATGAAAAACTGTTTTTT.

The chain uses TRBV5-5 and TRBJ2-1; D gene uncertain. The germline CDR1 and CDR2 sequences are SGHKS and YYEKEE (reference sequence). V lost 4 bases, J lost 0 bases, and 14 bases lay in between. The CDR3 length is 16 residues. The CDR3 loop reads CASSPPNFGSYNEQFF. DNA for the CDR3: TGTGCCAGCAGCCCACCCAACTTCGGCTCCTACAATGAGCAGTTCTTC.

The chain couples TRBV7-3 to TRBJ2-1; 8 nucleotides agree with TRBD1. The CDR3 spans 17 residues. The V and J ends lost 4 bases and 4 bases, in that order; junction bases with no gene match: 12. Germline V lookup: CDR1 SGHTA, CDR2 FQGTGA. The CDR3 protein is CASSSNSGQGRYNEQFF. The CDR3 bases are TGTGCCAGCAGCTCTAATTCAGGACAGGGAAGATACAATGAGCAGTTCTTC.

About this clone: In the same sample, other DNA sequences code for this CDR3. This chain connects TRBV5-1 to TRBJ2-1; the D is unclear. Between the trimmed V and J ends, which lost 0 bases and 0 bases, there was a span of 4 bases. The CDR3 spans 14 residues. Per the germline V gene, CDR1 is SGHRS and CDR2 is YFSETQ. CDR3 sequence reads: CASSLGGSYNEQFF. In DNA, the CDR3 is TGCGCCAGCAGCTTGGGGGGCTCCTACAATGAGCAGTTCTTC.

The rearrangement links TRBV29-1 to TRBJ2-3; maybe TRBD2 (6 bases). CDR1 is SQVTM, CDR2 ANQGSEA, per germline. V was pared by 6 bases and J by 7 bases, with 17 bases between. The CDR3 spans 13 residues. CDR3 region: CSVAGSFGNTQYF. In nucleotides, the CDR3 is TGCAGCGTGGCCGGGAGTTTCGGGAATACGCAGTATTTT.

The chain couples TRBV7-9 to TRBJ2-7, with 11 nucleotides matching TRBD2. Trimming at V came to 6 bases and at J to 5 bases, leaving 6 bases not matched to a gene. Per the germline V gene, CDR1 is SEHNR and CDR2 is FQNEAQ (reference sequence). The CDR3 spans 14 residues. The CDR3 DNA follows: TGTGCCAGCAGTCTGACTAGCGGGAACGACGAGCAGTACTTC. Residues: CASSLTSGNDEQYF.

The chain is built from TRBV7-2 and TRBJ2-3; D call uncertain. V lost 8 bases and J lost 3, with 15 bases in between. The CDR3 is made up of 14 amino acids. CDR1 is SGHTA, CDR2 FQGNSA, per germline. Here the CDR3 reads CASGYAWGTDTQYF. The CDR3 DNA sequence: TGTGCCAGCGGCTACGCTTGGGGTACAGATACGCAGTATTTT.

This chain links TRBV28 with TRBJ2-5; 8 bases fit TRBD2. The CDR3 consists of 17 residues. J lost 2 bases, V lost 3 bases, and 11 bases had no gene match. Germline lookup yields CDR1 MDHEN and CDR2 SYDVKM. CDR3 coding DNA: TGTGCCAGCAGTTTGATCACTAGCGGCGGGGGGCAAGAGACCCAGTACTTC. The encoded protein is CASSLITSGGGQETQYF.

The chain employs TRBV13 and TRBJ2-5; D is unclear. This CDR3 is built from 14 residues. Per germline, CDR1 PRHDT and CDR2 FYEKMQ (reference sequence). The germline V and J ends were trimmed by 5 bases and 2 bases, with 12 bases remaining between them. Here the CDR3 reads CASSPRRKQETQYF. CDR3 DNA: TGTGCCAGCAGCCCACGACGGAAACAAGAGACCCAGTACTTC.

This sequence joins TRBV28 and TRBJ2-4, with 10 bases identical to TRBD1. The germline V gene encodes CDR1 MDHEN and CDR2 SYDVKM. Trimming removed 3 bases from V and 2 bases from J; junction bases left unmatched: 7. This CDR3 spans 17 amino acids. In nucleotides, the CDR3 is TGTGCCAGCAGTTTGGAAGACAGGGGGCGGACCAAAAACATTCAGTACTTC. This codes for CASSLEDRGRTKNIQYF.

This chain links TRBV18 with TRBJ2-1; the match to TRBD2 covers 12 bases. Germline CDR1 and CDR2: KGHSH and LQKENI. CDR3 size: 17 residues. J gave up 1 base and V 0 bases, and 1 base lay outside the gene matches. The CDR3 region is CASSPPLAGGSYNEQFF. DNA for the CDR3: TGTGCCAGCTCACCACCACTAGCGGGAGGATCCTACAATGAGCAGTTCTTC.

This chain uses TRBV19 with TRBJ1-5; D gene uncertain. Germline lookup yields CDR1 LNHDA and CDR2 SQIVND (reference sequence). The CDR3 extends over 13 amino acids. The V gene lost 1 base and the J gene lost 5 bases, with 6 bases spanning the gap. The CDR3 protein is CASSIVGYQPQHF. In nucleotides, the CDR3 is TGTGCCAGTAGTATAGTGGGCTATCAGCCCCAGCATTTT.

This chain joins TRBV2 and TRBJ2-1, with 9 bases matching TRBD1. V gave up 5 bases and J gave up 4 bases; unmatched junction bases: 3. This CDR3 is 14 amino acids long. Looked up from germline, CDR1 is SNHLY and CDR2 is FYNNEI. The CDR3 DNA sequence: TGTGCCAGCAGTCGAGGACAGGGGTACAATGAGCAGTTCTTC. Protein: CASSRGQGYNEQFF.

This chain joins TRBV5-1 and TRBJ1-1; D possibly corresponds to TRBD1 (6 bases). The CDR3 runs to 14 residues. Trimming removed 0 bases from V and 6 bases from J, with 12 bases in between. CDR1 SGHRS and CDR2 YFSETQ come from the germline V gene. CDR3 in amino acids: CASSLELGAAEAFF. CDR3 in DNA: TGCGCCAGCAGCTTGGAACTGGGGGCGGCTGAAGCTTTCTTT.

The gene calls are TRBV7-8 and TRBJ1-2, with TRBD1 as a possible D gene (6 bases). The length of the CDR3 is 15 residues. The ends were cut back, 2 bases at V and 4 bases at J, with 14 bases in the middle. Germline V gene data show CDR1 as SGHVS and CDR2 as FQNEAQ. CDR3 protein: CASSLRTRTAYGYTF. CDR3 nucleotides: TGTGCCAGCAGCTTAAGGACCAGGACAGCCTATGGCTACACCTTC.

The rearrangement joins TRBV28 to TRBJ2-7; 8 bases are shared with TRBD1. The V segment lost 6 bases and the J segment 4 bases; nucleotides outside the gene matches: 11. Germline-derived CDR1 and CDR2 are MDHEN and SYDVKM. This CDR3 region has 15 residues. In DNA, the CDR3 is TGTGCCAGCAGCGGAAGCACAGGGGGTCATTACGAGCAGTACTTC. Residues: CASSGSTGGHYEQYF.

The rearrangement links TRBV6-5 to TRBJ1-1; D is uncertain. The germline gives CDR1 MNHEY, CDR2 SVGAGI. This CDR3 is 12 amino acids long. Trimming removed 2 bases at V and 11 bases at J, with 12 bases between. CDR3 nucleotides: TGTGCCAGCAGTTACGCCGGGGAAAGGGCTTTCTTT. It translates to CASSYAGERAFF.

The chain recombines TRBV6-1 with TRBJ2-5; D is uncertain. The CDR3 covers 15 residues. The germline gives CDR1 MNHNS, CDR2 SASEGT. Trimming pared 2 bases from V and 4 bases from J, leaving 14 bases between. This CDR3 reads CASSEKRLRVETQYF. CDR3 nucleotide sequence: TGTGCCAGCAGTGAAAAAAGGCTCCGGGTAGAGACCCAGTACTTC.

For this clone: Other DNA sequences in this sample translate to the same CDR3. This chain connects TRBV29-1 to TRBJ2-4, with D unresolved. Trimming removed 4 bases at V and 0 bases at J, with 7 bases between. Germline CDR1 and CDR2: SQVTM and ANQGSEA. This CDR3 comprises 13 residues. CDR3 sequence: CSVGTLAKNIQYF. In DNA form, the CDR3 reads TGCAGCGTTGGGACGTTAGCCAAAAACATTCAGTACTTC.

The chain recombines TRBV9 with TRBJ2-1; D is unclear. The CDR3 contains 16 residues. The ends were cut back, 0 bases at V and 7 bases at J, with 17 bases in the middle. CDR1 and CDR2 from the germline V gene are SGDLS and YYNGEE. The CDR3 here is CASSVDDVGLRNEQFF. The CDR3 region has the DNA TGTGCCAGCAGCGTAGACGATGTGGGATTAAGAAATGAGCAGTTCTTC.

This clone was picked up one time. The V gene is TRBV19, the J gene TRBJ2-7; D possibly corresponds to TRBD2 (6 bases). The germline CDR1 and CDR2 sequences are LNHDA and SQIVND (reference sequence). The CDR3 is 15 residues long. Trimming left V 7 bases short and J 6 bases short, with 22 bases between. CDR3 sequence (DNA): TGTGCCAGTACCACCTCCGGGACTCAGACCAGCGAGCAGTACTTC. Translated: CASTTSGTQTSEQYF.

As to this clone: Other DNA sequences from this sample encode an identical CDR3 as well. This chain joins TRBV18 and TRBJ2-3; D uncertain. The V gene lost 3 bases and the J gene lost 6 bases, with 10 bases spanning the gap. This CDR3 is built from 13 residues. From germline, CDR1 is KGHSH and CDR2 LQKENI. CDR3 amino acids: CASSPGLADTQYF. The CDR3 DNA is TGTGCCAGCTCACCGGGTTTGGCCGATACGCAGTATTTT.

As DNA, the CDR3 is TGTGCCAGCCCTTGGGGGGACGGCGAGCAGTACTTC. Amino acid sequence: CASPWGDGEQYF. The chain carries TRBV27 and TRBJ2-7, with a weak D call TRBD2 (6 bases). This CDR3 comprises 12 residues. Per germline, CDR1 MNHEY and CDR2 SMNVEV (reference sequence). V was shortened by 8 bases and J by 6 bases, with 14 bases between the two germline ends.

The chain employs TRBV5-1 and TRBJ2-6; TRBD1 matches 8 bases. With 3 bases clipped from V and 6 bases from J, the junction kept 5 bases outside the gene matches. Germline-derived CDR1 and CDR2 are SGHRS and YFSETQ. CDR3 length equals 15 residues. CDR3 in DNA: TGCGCCAGCAGCTCTAGACAGGGGTCGGCCAACGTCCTGACTTTC. It is translated as CASSSRQGSANVLTF.

The chain joins TRBV18 to TRBJ1-5; 8 bases map to TRBD1. V shed 4 bases and J 2 bases; nucleotides not matched to a gene: 7. The CDR3 runs 16 residues. The germline gives CDR1 KGHSH, CDR2 LQKENI. The CDR3: CASSRQGAGGNQPQHF. Written as DNA, the CDR3 is TGTGCCAGCTCACGCCAGGGGGCCGGAGGCAATCAGCCCCAGCATTTT. Full variable domain (missing parts from reference TRBV18 and TRBJ1-5): NAGVMQNPRHLVRRRGQEARLRCSPMKGHSHVYWYRQLPEEGLKFMVYLQKENIIDESGMPKERFSAEFPKEGPSILRIQQVVRGDSAAYFCASSRQGAGGNQPQHFGDGTRLSIL.

This clone appeared once. V gene TRBV19 combines with J gene TRBJ2-1; the D gene could be TRBD1 or TRBD2 (5 bases each). The germline V gene encodes CDR1 LNHDA and CDR2 SQIVND (reference sequence). With 2 bases removed from V and 0 bases from J, the gap between germline ends came to 14 bases. The CDR3 runs 17 residues. The CDR3 loop is CASSISYSGSSYNEQFF. CDR3 DNA: TGTGCCAGTAGTATATCCTACTCAGGGAGCTCCTACAATGAGCAGTTCTTC.

V is TRBV6-4 and J is TRBJ2-7; D is possibly TRBD2 (6 bases). The CDR3 totals 13 residues. Germline V gives CDR1 MRHNA, CDR2 SNTAGT. V was clipped by 4 bases and J by 6 bases, with 13 bases between them. This CDR3 reads CASSGARESEQYF. DNA of the CDR3: TGTGCCAGCAGTGGGGCGCGGGAATCCGAGCAGTACTTC.

J is TRBJ1-4 and V is TRBV4-1; a weak D match, TRBD1 (5 bases). This CDR3 region has 16 residues. Germline CDR1 is MGHRA and CDR2 is YSYEKL. V was trimmed by 4 bases and J by 0 bases, leaving 12 bases between them. In nucleotides, the CDR3 is TGCGCCAGCAGCCTACCAGACAGAGCAACTAATGAAAAACTGTTTTTT. It is translated as CASSLPDRATNEKLFF.

The V gene is TRBV2, the J gene TRBJ1-1, with D perhaps TRBD1 (6 bases). The CDR3 is 15 amino acids. Germline lookup yields CDR1 SNHLY and CDR2 FYNNEI. Trimming pared 8 bases from V and 6 bases from J, leaving 22 bases between. CDR3 sequence: CASPGRGAILAEAFF. The CDR3 coding sequence is TGTGCCAGCCCGGGAAGGGGGGCGATTCTTGCTGAAGCTTTCTTT.